This is a list of T cell receptor beta chains from one sample in a study of shared clonotypes between healthy human individuals. Profiled with immunoSEQ multiplex PCR; TCRdb holds only in-frame clones, not every one. This table holds hundreds of thousands of clones, 95% to 96% found once. Source material: naive CD8+ T cells sorted from blood. The receptor source for this set is a woman aged 30 to 39 in good health. Each CDR3 is given with its conserved first and last residue. A D gene is named only where the DNA matches it firmly. Size is stated for part of the rows, as once, few or many counts, or as a class when the clone is expanded.

j_call v_call clone_size d_call cdr3_nt cdr3_aa
TRBJ2-7 TRBV27 NA NA TGTGCCAGCAGCCCCGGCGGTCGCTCCTACGAGCAGTACTTC CASSPGGRSYEQYF
TRBJ2-1 TRBV4-1 NA NA TGCGCCAGCAGCCAAGGGGGGATTCCCTACAATGAGCAGTTCTTC CASSQGGIPYNEQFF
TRBJ2-3 TRBV7-9 NA NA TGTGCCAGCAGCTCGACCGGGAGCGAAACAGATACGCAGTATTTT CASSSTGSETDTQYF
TRBJ2-5 TRBV11-2 NA NA TGTGCCAGCAGCTCTCCGGGACCCCAGTACTTC CASSSPGPQYF
TRBJ1-1 TRBV5-1 once NA TGCGCCAGCCGACCCCGGGGGAACACTGAAGCTTTCTTT CASRPRGNTEAFF
TRBJ2-7 TRBV4-2 NA TRBD2 TGTGCCAGCAGCGTTATTTCTTCCTCGGGGGCTAGCGGGATTGGGGAGCAGTACTTC CASSVISSSGASGIGEQYF
TRBJ1-1 TRBV6-1 NA NA TGTGCCACCAAAGACATCTCCAACACTGAAGCTTTCTTT CATKDISNTEAFF
TRBJ2-1 TRBV21-1 NA NA TGTGCCAGCAGCAAAGCTACCGGGAGGCCCCCCTACAATGAGCAGTTCTTC CASSKATGRPPYNEQFF
TRBJ2-2 TRBV5-1 NA NA TGCGCCAGCAGCTTCGGACGGAGAAACACCGGGGAGCTGTTTTTT CASSFGRRNTGELFF
TRBJ2-3 TRBV11-2 NA NA TGTGCCAGCAGCTTAGTCACAGGGACGGCAGATACGCAGTATTTT CASSLVTGTADTQYF
TRBJ1-5 TRBV27 NA NA TGTGCCAGCAGTTTATGGGGGAGCAATCAGCCCCAGCATTTT CASSLWGSNQPQHF
TRBJ1-1 TRBV10-2 once NA TGCGCCAGCAGAGAAACGGGCGAGGTGGAAGCTTTCTTT CASRETGEVEAFF
TRBJ1-1 TRBV6-1 NA NA TGTGCCAGCAGTGATTTGGGAGGGCCCCTGGAAGCTTTCTTT CASSDLGGPLEAFF
TRBJ2-1 TRBV19 NA NA TGTGCCAGTAGTATATACGGGGACAATGAGCAGTTCTTC CASSIYGDNEQFF
TRBJ1-5 TRBV15 NA NA TGTGCCACCAGCAGGCTGACAGCTAGCAATCAGCCCCAGCATTTT CATSRLTASNQPQHF
TRBJ2-1 TRBV5-5 NA NA TGTGCCAGCAGCTTGGAGGGCAGTCTTGAGCAGTTCTTC CASSLEGSLEQFF
TRBJ1-5 TRBV28 NA NA TGTGCCAGCAGTTTATCCCTGATAGTGGATCAGCCCCAGCATTTT CASSLSLIVDQPQHF
TRBJ1-4 TRBV28 NA NA TGTGCCAGCAGTAGGTCCGGGGGGCGTAATGAAAAACTGTTTTTT CASSRSGGRNEKLFF
TRBJ2-7 TRBV7-6 once TRBD1 TGTGCCAGCAGTTCCGACAGGGTCCCGTTGTACGAGCAGTACTTC CASSSDRVPLYEQYF
TRBJ1-1 TRBV29-1 few NA TGCAGCGTTGTTGTCGGCAGGGCGAACACTGAAGCTTTCTTT CSVVVGRANTEAFF
TRBJ1-6 TRBV19 NA NA TGTGCCAGTAGGTGGGGAACTGCGCAGTCACCCCTCCACTTT CASRWGTAQSPLHF
TRBJ1-2 TRBV2 NA TRBD1 TGTGCCAGCAGTGACGTCCGGACAGGGGGCTGGTATGGCTACACCTTC CASSDVRTGGWYGYTF
TRBJ2-3 TRBV14 NA NA TGTGCCAGCAGCCACACAGATACGCAGTATTTT CASSHTDTQYF
TRBJ2-3 TRBV13 NA NA TGTGCCAGCAGCTTAAATTTTGGGTGGGTTGACCAAAAAGACACAGATACGCAGTATTTT CASSLNFGWVDQKDTDTQYF
TRBJ2-7 TRBV6-6 NA NA TGTGCCAGCAGTTCCGGGACACCGTACGAGCAGTACTTC CASSSGTPYEQYF
TRBJ2-5 TRBV27 NA NA TGTGCCAGCAGTCCCAGAGCCCTGGGGACCCAGTACTTC CASSPRALGTQYF
TRBJ1-5 TRBV5-4 NA TRBD1 TGTGCCAGCAGCTCTGGACCAGGGGGGGAGAATCAGCCCCAGCATTTT CASSSGPGGENQPQHF
TRBJ2-2 TRBV10-3 NA NA TGTGCCATCATGGCGGAGAACACCGGGGAGCTGTTTTTT CAIMAENTGELFF
TRBJ2-3 TRBV5-6 NA TRBD2 TGTGCCAGCAGCTCGGGGACTAGCGGATACACAGATACGCAGTATTTT CASSSGTSGYTDTQYF
TRBJ2-1 TRBV6-4 NA TRBD2 TGTGCCAGCAGTGTTCTAGCGGGAGGTAATGAGCAGTTCTTC CASSVLAGGNEQFF
TRBJ1-2 TRBV2 once TRBD1 TGTGCCCAACCCGGGACAGCAGATTCTAACTATGGCTACACCTTC CAQPGTADSNYGYTF
TRBJ2-7 TRBV28 NA NA TGTGCCAGCAGTTTCCTAGAAGGTGTCTACGAGCAGTACTTC CASSFLEGVYEQYF
TRBJ1-5 TRBV28 few NA TGTGCCAGCAGTTGGGACGGAAGCAATCAGCCCCAGCATTTT CASSWDGSNQPQHF
TRBJ2-2 TRBV25-1 NA TRBD1 TGTGCCACCTTCGGGCAGGGGGTACACACCGGGGAGCTGTTTTTT CATFGQGVHTGELFF
TRBJ2-7 TRBV28 NA TRBD1 TGTGCCAGCAGAAGGACAGGTGTTACCTACGAGCAGTACTTC CASRRTGVTYEQYF
TRBJ2-7 TRBV4-1 NA NA TGCGCCAGCAGCCAAAGTTCCGGAACCACCTACGAGCAGTACTTC CASSQSSGTTYEQYF
TRBJ1-1 TRBV7-2 NA NA TGTGCCAGCAGCTTAGTAGGGTTTGAAGCTTTCTTT CASSLVGFEAFF
TRBJ2-7 TRBV9 NA NA TGTGCCAGCAGCTCAACGGGTGACACCTACGAGCAGTACTTC CASSSTGDTYEQYF
TRBJ2-1 TRBV9 NA NA TGTGCCAGCAGCGCAACCACTAGAGCCGATGAGCAGTTCTTC CASSATTRADEQFF
TRBJ2-1 TRBV27 NA NA TGTGCGTCGGGGGAGGTCTACAATGAGCAGTTCTTC CASGEVYNEQFF
TRBJ2-7 TRBV5-6 NA NA TGTGCCAGCAGCTTCGGCAACTCCTACGAGCAGTACTTC CASSFGNSYEQYF
TRBJ2-7 TRBV7-9 NA TRBD2 TGTGCCAGCAGCCCGAGTCCTAGCGGCTCCTACGAGCAGTACTTC CASSPSPSGSYEQYF
TRBJ1-2 TRBV6-1 once TRBD1 TGTGCCAGCAGTGAAGTCGACAGGGTGTATGGCTACACCTTC CASSEVDRVYGYTF
TRBJ1-5 TRBV28 few NA TGTGCCAGCAGTTCTCGTACAGGGAAGGGGCAGCCCCAGCATTTT CASSSRTGKGQPQHF
TRBJ1-3 TRBV27 NA TRBD1 TGTGCCAGCAGTGCCGGGACAGCCTTCTCTGGAAACACCATATATTTT CASSAGTAFSGNTIYF
TRBJ2-7 TRBV2 NA NA TGTGCCAGCAGTGAAGATCGGCAGGGGATCCACGAGCAGTACTTC CASSEDRQGIHEQYF
TRBJ2-7 TRBV6-5 few TRBD2 TGTGCCAGCAGTTACACTATAGCGGGAGGAGTCGACGAGCAGTACTTC CASSYTIAGGVDEQYF
TRBJ2-3 TRBV27 once NA TGTGCCAGCAGTACCGGAGATACGCAGTATTTT CASSTGDTQYF
TRBJ2-1 TRBV7-9 NA TRBD2 TGTGCCAGCAGCTACGGACTAGCGGGGGGTAATGAGCAGTTCTTC CASSYGLAGGNEQFF
TRBJ2-1 TRBV27 NA TRBD1 TGTGCCAGCAGTTCCACCGGGACAGGGAGGTATGAGCAGTTCTTC CASSSTGTGRYEQFF
TRBJ2-7 TRBV10-3 NA NA TGTGCCGGAGGGAGTTCGAACGAGCAGTACTTC CAGGSSNEQYF
TRBJ2-3 TRBV4-1 NA TRBD2 TGCGCCAGCAGTGAGCGGGAGGGGCGGGATACGCAGTATTTT CASSEREGRDTQYF
TRBJ1-5 TRBV7-9 NA NA TGTGCCAGCAGCTTTGAGTCTGAGCCCCAGCATTTT CASSFESEPQHF